The 9 T cell receptor beta chains listed next were all sequenced from one sample in a study of response to subunit inactivated influenza vaccine. TCRdb re-called the RT-PCR reads with MiXCR, one entry per CDR3 protein. Counted here are about 500,000 distinct CDR3 sequences, about 17% occurring once; the ten biggest clones make up less than 4%. This specimen consisted of CD4+ T cells sorted from PBMCs, obtained less than 30 months after vaccination. Source of these receptors: a man between 50 and 69 years old who received an inactivated influenza vaccine.

This clonotype was seen a few times. The chain uses TRBV4-1 and TRBJ1-2, with 7 bases lining up with TRBD1. CDR1 is MGHRA, CDR2 YSYEKL, per germline. V lost 4 bases to trimming and J lost 4 bases; unmatched junction nucleotides: 9. The CDR3 totals 15 residues. The DNA of the CDR3 is TGCGCCAGCAGCCCAAACAGGGGTTTAAGCTATGGCTACACCTTC. Amino acid sequence: CASSPNRGLSYGYTF.

This clonotype was seen only a few times. V and J are TRBV2 and TRBJ2-7, with a possible D match to TRBD2 (6 bases). The CDR3 length is 15 residues. CDR1 is SNHLY and CDR2 is FYNNEI in the germline V gene. Trimming pared 2 bases from V and 3 bases from J, leaving 14 bases between. The CDR3 coding sequence is TGTGCCAGCAGTGAAAGGGAGGCCTCCTTCTACGAGCAGTACTTC. This gives the protein CASSEREASFYEQYF.

This chain uses TRBV7-2 with TRBJ1-1, with 7 bases identical to TRBD1. CDR1 is SGHTA, CDR2 FQGNSA, per germline. CDR3 length: 13 amino acids. V lost 5 bases and J lost 10; bases outside the gene matches: 10. The CDR3 spells CASSTTGAMGAFF. CDR3 DNA: TGTGCCAGCAGCACCACAGGGGCCATGGGAGCTTTCTTT.

J is TRBJ2-1 and V is TRBV6-6; 8 positions match TRBD2. The germline CDR1 and CDR2 sequences are MNHNY and SVGAGI (reference sequence). The CDR3 contains 13 residues. V dropped 7 bases and J dropped 4; count of bases not matched to a gene: 3. CDR3 DNA: TGTGCCAGCACAGCGGGAGTGTACAATGAGCAGTTCTTC. The encoded protein is CASTAGVYNEQFF.

This clonotype turned up a few times. The chain combines TRBV7-9 with TRBJ2-5; D is perhaps TRBD2 (5 bases). With 1 base removed from V and 5 bases from J, the gap between germline ends came to 20 bases. The CDR3 is made up of 17 amino acids. The germline gives CDR1 SEHNR, CDR2 FQNEAQ (reference sequence). CDR3 sequence (DNA): TGTGCCAGCAGCTTAGTCCCTTCGGGGTCGGGCCGGGAGACCCAGTACTTC. Translation: CASSLVPSGSGRETQYF. The complete variable domain, with remaining parts taken from reference TRBV7-9 and TRBJ2-5, reads DTGVSQNPRHKITKRGQNVTFRCDPISEHNRLYWYRQTLGQGPEFLTYFQNEAQLEKSRLLSDRFSAERPKGSFSTLEIQRTEQGDSAMYLCASSLVPSGSGRETQYFGPGTRLLVL.

The sample holds a few counts of this clonotype. This chain joins TRBV20-1 and TRBJ2-4; a weak D match, TRBD1 (6 bases). Germline CDR1 DFQATT, CDR2 SNEGSKA (reference sequence). This CDR3 contains 13 residues. Trimming removed 8 bases from V and 4 bases from J, with 15 bases in between. The CDR3 sequence: CSSREDSKNIQYF. For the CDR3, the DNA is TGCAGTTCCCGAGAGGACAGTAAAAACATTCAGTACTTC.

The rearrangement joins TRBV30 to TRBJ1-6; tentative D call: TRBD1 (5 bases). Germline V gene lookup returns CDR1 GTSNPN and CDR2 SVGIG (reference sequence). The ends were cut back, 4 bases at V and 13 bases at J, with 14 bases in the middle. The CDR3 totals 12 residues. DNA of the CDR3: TGTGCCTGGATGCAGGGCCAGGGTCCCCTCCACTTT. This codes for CAWMQGQGPLHF.

This chain links TRBV30 with TRBJ2-5; D might be TRBD1 or TRBD2, each matching 5 bases. The germline V gene has CDR1 GTSNPN and CDR2 SVGIG (reference sequence). The CDR3 consists of 14 residues. Trimming cost V 0 bases and J 2 bases, with 10 bases left between them. CDR3 protein: CAWSVTGGQETQYF. The DNA for the CDR3 is TGTGCCTGGAGTGTTACAGGCGGGCAAGAGACCCAGTACTTC.

The V gene is TRBV18, the J gene TRBJ2-6; tentative D call: TRBD1 (5 bases). The V gene lost 3 bases and the J gene lost 3 bases, with 12 bases spanning the gap. This CDR3 spans 16 amino acids. Germline V gene lookup returns CDR1 KGHSH and CDR2 LQKENI. The CDR3 DNA reads TGTGCCAGCTCACCGTCCAGGGAAGTTGGGGCCAACGTCCTGACTTTC. It is translated as CASSPSREVGANVLTF.